One sample yielded the 18 T cell receptor beta chains listed below, sequenced in a study of preoperative IRX-2 immunotherapy in early breast cancer (dated 2019 in TCRdb). This sample's treatment or condition label indicates: preoperative locoregional IRX-2 cytokine immunotherapy. Library method: the immunoSEQ multiplex PCR assay. TCRdb took over this immuneACCESS table, retaining in-frame rearrangements with V and J assigned. Such tables are incomplete; in checked studies, under half of the missing clones stem from an unresolved V gene, and the remainder is unexplained. The sample table contains some 99,000 clones; only one count was recorded for just over 85% of them. The ten top clones hold roughly 2% of the sample. The sample here was tumor tissue, taken after IRX-2 immunotherapy. These receptor sequences come from a human donor with breast cancer.

The chain links TRBV28 to TRBJ1-1, with D possibly being TRBD1 (5 bases). The germline V gene has CDR1 MDHEN and CDR2 SYDVKM. This CDR3 spans 13 amino acids. Between the trimmed V and J ends, which lost 1 base and 4 bases, there was a span of 7 bases. CDR3 sequence: CASSLSGSTEAFF. CDR3 sequence (DNA): TGTGCCAGCAGTTTATCAGGGAGCACTGAAGCTTTCTTT.

The rearrangement joins TRBV6-8 to TRBJ2-7, with TRBD1 matching 8 bases. The V gene's germline CDR1 is MNHGY and CDR2 SAAAGT. With V trimmed by 8 bases and J by 2 bases, 11 bases remained unmatched. The CDR3 runs to 15 residues. CDR3 sequence: CASRPPGQVAYEQYF. The CDR3 region has the DNA TGTGCCAGCCGCCCTCCGGGACAGGTCGCCTACGAGCAGTACTTC.

This sequence joins TRBV6-8 and TRBJ1-2; 12 nucleotides agree with TRBD1. Germline-derived CDR1 and CDR2 are MNHGY and SAAAGT. V dropped 6 bases and J dropped 3; count of bases not matched to a gene: 11. The CDR3 spans 17 residues. CDR3 residues: CASRLRDRGLLDYGYTF. In DNA, the CDR3 is TGTGCCAGCAGGCTCCGGGACAGGGGGCTTCTGGACTATGGCTACACCTTC.

This chain uses TRBV15 with TRBJ1-1; tentative D call: TRBD1 (6 bases). Germline V gene lookup returns CDR1 LNHNV and CDR2 YYDKDF (reference sequence). This CDR3 region has 15 residues. V dropped 1 base and J dropped 6 bases, with 15 bases sitting between them. This CDR3 is CATSRARGAVSEAFF. CDR3 sequence (DNA): TGTGCCACCAGCAGAGCGCGGGGGGCGGTATCTGAAGCTTTCTTT.

The V call is TRBV12-5, the J call TRBJ2-3, with D hard to call. V gave up 0 bases and J gave up 1 base, with 11 bases separating them. The CDR3 length is 16 residues. The germline gives CDR1 LGHNT, CDR2 FRNRAP. CDR3: CASGLVLGWGTDTQYF. The CDR3 DNA is TGTGCTAGTGGTTTGGTATTGGGGTGGGGCACAGATACGCAGTATTTT.

V usage is TRBV29-1 and J usage is TRBJ2-7; TRBD1 aligns across 8 bases. V was clipped by 6 bases and J by 6 bases; unmatched bases: 16. Germline V gives CDR1 SQVTM, CDR2 ANQGSEA. This CDR3 comprises 15 residues. The CDR3: CSVEGQAEHLGEQYF. The CDR3 DNA is TGCAGCGTCGAGGGACAGGCGGAACATCTTGGCGAGCAGTACTTC.

This chain links TRBV6-8 with TRBJ2-3, with D perhaps being TRBD1 or TRBD2 (5 bases each). Deletions cut 5 bases from V and 4 bases from J, with 19 bases between. The CDR3 has 16 amino acids. Germline V gene sequence: CDR1 MNHGY, CDR2 SAAAGT. CDR3 nucleotide sequence: TGTGCCAGCAGTCGTACGGAAAGGGGACGCCCAGATACGCAGTATTTT. It translates to CASSRTERGRPDTQYF.

This chain joins TRBV10-2 and TRBJ2-7, with TRBD1 matching 11 bases. The junction had 12 bases not matched to a gene; V was cut back by 10 bases and J by 7 bases. The CDR3 is 14 residues long. Germline CDR1 and CDR2: WSHSY and SAAADI. The CDR3 sequence is CATHPRTGGEEQYF. The CDR3 coding sequence is TGCGCCACCCACCCCCGGACAGGGGGCGAAGAGCAGTACTTC.

CDR3 coding DNA: TGCGCCAGCAGCTTGGGTAGTGCGGACAGGGCCCTCGGTGGCTATGGCTACACCTTC. Protein: CASSLGSADRALGGYGYTF. The chain is built from TRBV5-1 and TRBJ1-2; 8 bases are a match to TRBD1. The junction had 17 bases not matched to a gene; V was cut back by 0 bases and J by 4 bases. Germline-derived CDR1 and CDR2 are SGHRS and YFSETQ. This CDR3 contains 19 residues.

The chain is built from TRBV5-1 and TRBJ2-2, with D perhaps assigned TRBD1 or TRBD2 (7 bases each). Germline V CDR1 and CDR2: SGHRS, YFSETQ. V lost 2 bases to trimming and J lost 3 bases, with 20 bases between them. The CDR3 loop spans 18 amino acids. DNA for the CDR3: TGCGCCAGCAGCTTCAGGGGGACCCAGCGGGGATACACCGGGGAGCTGTTTTTT. It encodes CASSFRGTQRGYTGELFF.

This clone appeared a few times. V is TRBV6-8 and J is TRBJ2-1, with 12 bases fitting TRBD2. CDR1 and CDR2 (germline): MNHGY, SAAAGT. V was pared by 5 bases and J by 9 bases, with 11 bases of the junction left unmatched. CDR3 length: 16 residues. The CDR3 nucleotides are TGTGCCAGCAGTCCGTGGACTAGCGGGAAGGTTAGTGAGCAGTTCTTC. This gives the protein CASSPWTSGKVSEQFF.

This chain links TRBV5-1 with TRBJ2-5; 8 bases are a match to TRBD1. CDR3 length: 15 amino acids. Germline CDR1 reads SGHRS; CDR2 reads YFSETQ. The ends lost 9 bases at V and 2 bases at J; junction bases unmatched: 12. CDR3 nucleotides: TGCGCCACCCAGGGGGCAGGGCACGGGCAAGAGACCCAGTACTTC. Protein product: CATQGAGHGQETQYF.

The chain combines TRBV19 with TRBJ2-3, with 8 bases aligning to TRBD2. This CDR3 comprises 14 residues. From germline, CDR1 is LNHDA and CDR2 SQIVND (reference sequence). J lost 3 bases, V lost 7 bases, and 6 bases had no gene match. This CDR3 is CASKLASGTDTQYF. The DNA of the CDR3 is TGTGCCAGTAAACTCGCTAGCGGGACAGATACGCAGTATTTT.

The chain links TRBV5-1 to TRBJ1-1, with 9 bases fitting TRBD1. The germline V gene has CDR1 SGHRS and CDR2 YFSETQ. CDR3 length equals 15 residues. The V gene end was trimmed by 0 bases and the J gene end by 7 bases; junction bases not matched to a gene: 7. In DNA form, the CDR3 reads TGCGCCAGCAGCTTGGAAGTTTGGGGACAGGGTGAAGCTTTCTTT. Translating gives CASSLEVWGQGEAFF.

V and J are TRBV6-8 and TRBJ1-4; 9 bases are a match to TRBD1. After removal of 6 bases from V and 6 bases from J, the junction contained 5 bases not matched to a gene. This CDR3 is 14 amino acids long. Germline CDR1 reads MNHGY; CDR2 reads SAAAGT. Written as DNA, the CDR3 is TGTGCCAGCAGACCCACAGGGGGCTATGAAAAACTGTTTTTT. It specifies CASRPTGGYEKLFF.

The V gene is TRBV28, the J gene TRBJ2-7, with D hard to call. The CDR3 consists of 12 residues. Per germline, CDR1 MDHEN and CDR2 SYDVKM. Trimming took 1 base from V and 4 from J, leaving 5 bases between them. The CDR3 DNA reads TGTGCCAGCAGTTTATACGCGTACGAGCAGTACTTC. Its protein is CASSLYAYEQYF.

This chain uses TRBV18 with TRBJ1-5; D is undetermined. The ends were cut back, 3 bases at V and 0 bases at J, with 9 bases in the middle. CDR1 is KGHSH and CDR2 is LQKENI in the germline V gene. The length of the CDR3 is 15 residues. The CDR3 spells CASSPDPYSNQPQHF. CDR3 DNA sequence: TGTGCCAGCTCACCCGACCCTTATAGCAATCAGCCCCAGCATTTT.

The chain has TRBV6-7 and TRBJ2-4; no reliable D call. TRBV6-7 is noted as an ORF with a role that remains uncertain. The CDR3 has 13 residues. The ends were cut back, 3 bases at V and 14 bases at J, with 17 bases in the middle. CDR3: CASSYEFEKSEYF. Written as DNA, the CDR3 is TGTGCCAGCAGTTATGAGTTCGAGAAATCGGAGTACTTC.